This entry features one T cell receptor beta chain sequence. Its antigen is as yet unknown. Sequenced by immunoSEQ multiplex PCR; TCRdb stores in-frame clones only, minus some. The sample holds around 110,000 clones, roughly 90% seen once. Per the germline V gene, CDR1 is KGHSH and CDR2 is LQKENI. The V and J ends lost 2 bases and 2 bases, in that order; junction bases with no gene match: 5. The CDR3 runs to 15 residues. The sample belongs to a study of T cell responses to AZD1222 COVID-19 vaccine. Study as a whole: Analyses pooled second doses at about 4 or about 12 weeks.

The study, taken as a whole, reports: Once two AZD1222 doses were given, Spike-specific TCR breadth and depth went up. Clonal diversity was possibly underestimated; the donors were predominantly white British and more often female.

This chain connects TRBV18 to TRBJ2-7, with TRBD1 identical over 8 bases. This specimen was peripheral blood, taken on day 0 of AZD1222 vaccination. This sequence was found in an adult in good health. The DNA of the CDR3 is TGTGCCAGCTCACCATTAGGACAGGGTCCCTACGAGCAGTACTTC. It is translated as CASSPLGQGPYEQYF.